The subject of this entry is one TCR beta chain. Generated by immunoSEQ multiplex PCR, the TCRdb table keeps only in-frame clones and is missing some. The sample contains 90,000 to 120,000 clones, 87% of which appear only once. Looked up from germline, CDR1 is MNHEY and CDR2 is SMNVEV (reference sequence). The CDR3 covers 16 residues. Trimming took 3 bases from V and 6 from J, leaving 19 bases between them. These data come from a study of T cell responses to AZD1222 COVID-19 vaccine. The chain combines TRBV27 with TRBJ2-3, with unresolved D. Material: peripheral blood, obtained on day 0 of AZD1222 vaccination. The receptor's source is an adult in good health. The CDR3 coding sequence is TGTGCCAGCAGTTTTGGCCCCGCTGATGCCAGGGATACGCAGTATTTT. Translation gives CASSFGPADARDTQYF.